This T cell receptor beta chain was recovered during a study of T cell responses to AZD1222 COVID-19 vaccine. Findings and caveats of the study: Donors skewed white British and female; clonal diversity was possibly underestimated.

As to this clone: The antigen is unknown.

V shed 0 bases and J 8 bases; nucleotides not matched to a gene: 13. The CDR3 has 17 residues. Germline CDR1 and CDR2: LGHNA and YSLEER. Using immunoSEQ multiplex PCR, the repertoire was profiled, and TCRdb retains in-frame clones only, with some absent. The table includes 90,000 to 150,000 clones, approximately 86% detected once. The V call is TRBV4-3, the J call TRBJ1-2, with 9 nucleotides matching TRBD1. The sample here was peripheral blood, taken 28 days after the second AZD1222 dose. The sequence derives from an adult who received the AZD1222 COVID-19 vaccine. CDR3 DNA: TGCGCCAGCAGCCAAGATCTGGGGACAGGGCGGTTATACGGCTACACCTTC. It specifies CASSQDLGTGRLYGYTF.